These 8 T cell receptor beta chains share one sample of origin, sequenced in a study of TIL therapy for anti-PD-1-resistant metastatic lung cancer. The time point here: pre-treatment sample, taken before nivolumab and TIL therapy. Sequencing used immunoSEQ v3. Data came from immunoSEQ multiplex PCR; TCRdb stores just in-frame clones and leaves some out. The sample lists 60,000 or so clones; around 68% were seen once. Material: blood, obtained at baseline. The receptors stem from a person aged 30 to 80 with non-small cell lung cancer.

The chain couples TRBV11-3 to TRBJ2-6, with D unclear. This CDR3 is 16 amino acids long. The germline V gene has CDR1 SGHNT and CDR2 YENEEA. V dropped 0 bases and J dropped 4 bases, with 10 bases sitting between them. CDR3 amino acids: CASSLDSKAGANVLTF. CDR3 nucleotide sequence: TGTGCCAGCAGCTTAGACTCCAAAGCAGGGGCCAACGTCCTGACTTTC.

V usage is TRBV29-1 and J usage is TRBJ1-3; TRBD1 is a possible D gene (5 bases). Trimming shortened V by 3 bases and J by 6 bases, and 9 bases separated the two germline ends. Looked up from germline, CDR1 is SQVTM and CDR2 is ANQGSEA. The CDR3 is 12 residues long. In DNA form, the CDR3 reads TGCAGCGTTGATTCAGGGACAAACACCATATATTTT. This translates into CSVDSGTNTIYF.

A few counts support this clone. The chain recombines TRBV19 with TRBJ2-7; the match to TRBD1 covers 7 bases. This CDR3 is built from 14 residues. Germline values: CDR1 LNHDA, CDR2 SQIVND (reference sequence). V was pared by 5 bases and J by 0 bases, with 4 bases of the junction left unmatched. The CDR3 protein is CASSPWTGSYEQYF. CDR3 coding DNA: TGTGCCAGTAGTCCCTGGACAGGCTCCTACGAGCAGTACTTC.

The V and J genes are TRBV5-1 and TRBJ2-7; D tentatively reads TRBD1 or TRBD2 (6 bases each). CDR1 SGHRS and CDR2 YFSETQ come from the germline V gene. Trimming shortened V by 7 bases and J by 5 bases, and 16 bases separated the two germline ends. The CDR3 runs 13 residues. The CDR3 reads CASSQGGPNEQYF. In DNA form, the CDR3 reads TGCGCCAGCTCTCAAGGGGGGCCCAACGAGCAGTACTTC.

The rearrangement uses TRBV4-1 and TRBJ1-1; maybe TRBD1 (5 bases). V was cut by 3 bases and J by 4 bases, with 12 bases left in between. Germline CDR1 is MGHRA and CDR2 is YSYEKL. This CDR3 spans 14 amino acids. CDR3 bases: TGCGCCAGCAGCCATCTTGCCGGGGGCACTGAAGCTTTCTTT. It yields the protein CASSHLAGGTEAFF.

V gene TRBV28 combines with J gene TRBJ2-1; D not certain. Germline loops: CDR1 MDHEN, CDR2 SYDVKM. CDR3 length: 13 residues. V was cut by 6 bases and J by 9 bases, with 15 bases left in between. CDR3 bases: TGTGCCAGCAGGACGTCGTTAACCGGTGAGCAGTTCTTC. This gives the protein CASRTSLTGEQFF.

About this clone: The same CDR3 can be traced to other DNA sequences in this sample. This chain uses TRBV9 with TRBJ2-5; perhaps TRBD2 as D (6 bases). Germline V lookup: CDR1 SGDLS, CDR2 YYNGEE. With 0 bases removed from V and 3 bases from J, the gap between germline ends came to 9 bases. This CDR3 contains 14 residues. The CDR3 bases are TGTGCCAGCAGCGTAGATAGCGGCGAAGAGACCCAGTACTTC. It specifies CASSVDSGEETQYF. Filled out from reference TRBV9 and TRBJ2-5, the complete variable domain reads DSGVTQTPKHLITATGQRVTLRCSPRSGDLSVYWYQQSLDQGLQFLIQYYNGEERAKGNILERFSAQQFPDLHSELNLSSLELGDSALYFCASSVDSGEETQYFGPGTRLLVL.

The chain recombines TRBV6-1 with TRBJ2-7; maybe TRBD1 (5 bases). Germline assignment: CDR1 MNHNS and CDR2 SASEGT. CDR3 length equals 14 residues. V lost 1 base and J lost 4, with 11 bases in between. CDR3 DNA sequence: TGTGCCAGCAGTGAAGGACAGTTTTGGTACGAGCAGTACTTC. It yields the protein CASSEGQFWYEQYF.